Listed below are T cell receptor beta chains from one sample, sequenced in a study of blood T cells in healthy people across ages. TCRdb independently ran MiXCR on the 5' RACE reads; one entry per CDR3 protein. The sample lists about 1.4 million distinct CDR3 sequences, approximately 59% occurring once. Sequencing used blood. These receptors were obtained from a young man in good health. The CDR3 runs from the conserved cysteine through the conserved F or W. The D gene is left open where the match is weak. Clone sizes are given selectively: once, few, many, or a class where the clone is expanded.

clone_size	v_call	j_call	d_call	cdr3_aa	cdr3_nt
many	TRBV28	TRBJ2-4	TRBD1	CASQTGTGVWNIQYF	TGTGCCAGCCAAACCGGGACAGGGGTATGGAACATTCAGTACTTC
once	TRBV12-3/TRBV12-4	TRBJ2-1	TRBD2	CASKLSGGMGEQFF	TGTGCCAGCAAGTTATCGGGGGGGATGGGTGAGCAGTTCTTC
.	TRBV5-1	TRBJ2-1	TRBD2	CASIRGESNEQFF	TGCGCCAGCATCCGGGGGGAAAGCAATGAGCAGTTCTTC
.	TRBV4-2	TRBJ2-3	TRBD2	CASSQAISGGGVGTQYF	TGTGCCAGCAGCCAGGCGATTAGCGGGGGGGGAGTCGGTACGCAGTATTTT
.	TRBV3-1	TRBJ1-4	TRBD1	CASQGGSFEKLFF	TGTGCCAGCCAGGGGGGGTCGTTTGAAAAACTGTTTTTT
.	TRBV20-1	TRBJ1-1	.	CSARPVQEDTEAFF	TGCAGTGCTAGACCGGTGCAGGAGGACACTGAAGCTTTCTTT
many	TRBV12-3/TRBV12-4	TRBJ2-6	TRBD2	CASSFLLTSGSESGANVLTF	TGTGCCAGCAGTTTCCTTCTGACTAGCGGGAGTGAGTCTGGGGCCAACGTCCTGACTTTC
.	TRBV5-1	TRBJ2-1	TRBD2	CASSSWTSGDLYYNEQFF	TGCGCCAGCAGCTCGTGGACTAGCGGGGACCTGTACTACAATGAGCAGTTCTTC
.	TRBV6-1	TRBJ2-5	.	CASTSRAVHQETQYF	TGTGCCAGCACCTCACGGGCAGTCCATCAAGAGACCCAGTACTTC
.	TRBV11-2	TRBJ2-5	TRBD2	CASSSTSGVQETQYF	TGTGCCAGCAGCTCCACCAGCGGGGTGCAAGAGACCCAGTACTTC
.	TRBV10-1	TRBJ2-3	.	CASSELGQWSDTQYF	TGCGCCAGCAGTGAGCTAGGACAGTGGTCAGATACGCAGTATTTT
.	TRBV5-5	TRBJ1-4	TRBD1	CASSLGVSGTGNEKLFF	TGTGCCAGCAGCTTGGGGGTATCCGGGACAGGGAATGAAAAACTGTTTTTT
.	TRBV6-5	TRBJ1-1	TRBD1	CASSLDRRSTEAFF	TGTGCCAGCAGCTTGGACAGGCGTTCCACTGAAGCTTTCTTT
.	TRBV27	TRBJ2-7	TRBD1	CASRTRQGATYEQYF	TGTGCCAGCAGGACGCGACAGGGTGCAACCTACGAGCAGTACTTC
.	TRBV11-2	TRBJ1-2	TRBD1	CASSLVTGTVKGYTF	TGTGCCAGCAGCTTAGTGACAGGGACAGTAAAGGGCTACACCTTC
once	TRBV24-1	TRBJ2-5	.	CATSGGQQYQETQYF	TGTGCCACCAGTGGGGGACAACAGTACCAAGAGACCCAGTACTTC
.	TRBV6-2/TRBV6-3	TRBJ2-3	TRBD2	CASSRIGPGLGVTDTQYF	TGTGCCAGCAGCCGCATAGGGCCAGGACTAGGCGTCACAGATACGCAGTATTTT
.	TRBV7-2	TRBJ2-6	TRBD2	CASSLGGLAGSSGANVLTF	TGTGCCAGCAGCTTGGGGGGGCTAGCGGGAAGCTCTGGGGCCAACGTCCTGACTTTC
.	TRBV6-6	TRBJ2-1	.	CASSSGWGNEQFF	TGTGCCAGCAGTTCCGGATGGGGGAATGAGCAGTTCTTC
.	TRBV20-1	TRBJ1-6	.	CSARDQETIISPLHF	TGCAGTGCTAGAGATCAGGAGACAATCATCTCACCCCTCCACTTT
.	TRBV4-1	TRBJ1-6	.	CASSQESFNSPLHF	TGCGCCAGCAGCCAAGAATCTTTTAATTCACCCCTCCACTTT
.	TRBV2	TRBJ2-5	.	CAIPGPLEGTQYF	TGTGCCATCCCGGGACCGCTCGAAGGGACCCAGTACTTC
.	TRBV29-1	TRBJ2-4	TRBD1	CSVGWGTGAFLAKNIQYF	TGCAGCGTTGGTTGGGGGACAGGGGCTTTTCTCGCCAAAAACATTCAGTACTTC
.	TRBV28	TRBJ2-7	.	CASSLALGHVTWYF	TGTGCCAGCAGTCTCGCCCTCGGACACGTTACCTGGTACTTC
few	TRBV7-9	TRBJ2-7	TRBD1	CASSPWDSAYEQYF	TGTGCCAGCAGCCCTTGGGACAGCGCCTACGAGCAGTACTTC
few	TRBV7-2	TRBJ2-7	TRBD2	CASSLEGTSGYEQYF	TGTGCCAGCAGCTTAGAGGGGACTAGTGGCTACGAGCAGTACTTC
.	TRBV6-2/TRBV6-3	TRBJ2-5	.	CASSRDFAETQYF	TGTGCCAGCAGTCGGGACTTTGCGGAGACCCAGTACTTC
.	TRBV6-6	TRBJ2-1	.	CASSYPIGAYNEQFF	TGTGCCAGCAGTTACCCTATAGGGGCCTACAATGAGCAGTTCTTC
few	TRBV20-1	TRBJ2-7	.	CSARGGYTYEQYF	TGCAGTGCTAGGGGGGGATATACCTACGAGCAGTACTTC
few	TRBV3-1	TRBJ2-7	TRBD1	CASSHGTEAYEQYF	TGTGCCAGCAGCCATGGGACAGAAGCCTACGAGCAGTACTTC
.	TRBV20-1	TRBJ2-7	.	CSAREVRYEQYF	TGCAGTGCTAGAGAGGTGCGTTACGAGCAGTACTTC
.	TRBV11-2	TRBJ2-7	TRBD2	CASSSGTSGRTVQYF	TGTGCCAGCAGCTCCGGGACTAGCGGGAGGACGGTGCAGTACTTC
.	TRBV7-2	TRBJ2-4	TRBD2	CASSPRGLAGLAKNIQYF	TGTGCCAGCAGCCCACGAGGACTAGCGGGCCTAGCCAAAAACATTCAGTACTTC
.	TRBV29-1	TRBJ1-6	.	CSVVRSSYNSPLHF	TGCAGCGTTGTTAGGAGCTCCTATAATTCACCCCTCCACTTT
few	TRBV12-3/TRBV12-4	TRBJ1-2	.	CASTNPGLSGYTF	TGTGCCAGCACCAACCCGGGGTTAAGTGGCTACACCTTC
.	TRBV27	TRBJ2-1	.	CASSLVAEAHNEQFF	TGTGCCAGCAGTTTAGTGGCGGAGGCACACAATGAGCAGTTCTTC
.	TRBV7-2	TRBJ2-2	.	CASSLDTVRTGELFF	TGTGCCAGCAGCTTAGATACAGTTCGGACCGGGGAGCTGTTTTTT
few	TRBV12-3/TRBV12-4	TRBJ2-7	.	CASSKTGISYEQYF	TGTGCCAGCAGCAAAACAGGGATTTCCTACGAGCAGTACTTC
.	TRBV12-3/TRBV12-4	TRBJ2-7	TRBD1	CASSPGTGASEQYF	TGTGCCAGCAGTCCCGGGACAGGGGCGTCCGAGCAGTACTTC
.	TRBV12-3/TRBV12-4	TRBJ2-7	TRBD1	CASSPSGTGPSSYNEQYF	TGTGCCAGCAGTCCATCCGGGACAGGGCCTAGCTCCTACAATGAGCAGTACTTC
.	TRBV7-8	TRBJ1-2	.	CASSPARVNGYTF	TGTGCCAGCAGCCCCGCCAGGGTGAACGGCTACACCTTC
few	TRBV12-3/TRBV12-4	TRBJ2-5	.	CASSFRFGTQYF	TGTGCCAGCAGTTTCAGGTTTGGGACCCAGTACTTC